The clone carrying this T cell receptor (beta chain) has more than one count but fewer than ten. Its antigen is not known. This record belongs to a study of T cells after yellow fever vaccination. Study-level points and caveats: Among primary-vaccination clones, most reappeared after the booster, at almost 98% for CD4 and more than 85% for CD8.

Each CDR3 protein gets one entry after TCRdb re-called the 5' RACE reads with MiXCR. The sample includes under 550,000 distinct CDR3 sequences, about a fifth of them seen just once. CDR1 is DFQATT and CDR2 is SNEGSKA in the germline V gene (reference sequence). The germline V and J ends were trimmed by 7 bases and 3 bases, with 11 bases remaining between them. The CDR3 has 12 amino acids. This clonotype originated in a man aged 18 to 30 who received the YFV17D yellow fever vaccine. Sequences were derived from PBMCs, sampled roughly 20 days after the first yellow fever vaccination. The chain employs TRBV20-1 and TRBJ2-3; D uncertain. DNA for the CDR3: TGCAGTGAGATGGTGGGGACAGATACGCAGTATTTT. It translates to CSEMVGTDTQYF.